The 4 T cell receptor beta chains below were found in one sample sequenced in a study of beta chain features in type 1 diabetes. Study-wide points: People with Type 1 diabetes carried modestly yet significantly shorter TCRB CDR3s in all four CD4+ subsets.

All of the isolated RNA was reverse transcribed, so expressed TCRB transcripts were sequenced. The protocol was immunoSEQ multiplex PCR, while the TCRdb copy is restricted to in-frame clones and leaves out a portion. The sample lists roughly 340,000 clones, roughly 13% occurring once. What these receptors recognize is not known. Sequencing input: naive CD4+ T cells from blood. Receptors originate from a woman under 30 with type 1 diabetes.

This clone was detected only a few times. The chain carries TRBV29-1 and TRBJ1-1; D call uncertain. The CDR3 runs to 12 residues. Germline V CDR1 and CDR2: SQVTM, ANQGSEA. V lost 8 bases to trimming and J lost 4 bases, with 14 bases between them. The CDR3 nucleotides read TGCAGCACCTCCCGGGAGGGCACTGAAGCTTTCTTT. Encoded protein: CSTSREGTEAFF.

V gene TRBV27 combines with J gene TRBJ2-5, with 7 nucleotides matching TRBD1. The CDR3 spans 13 residues. V trimming: 3 bases; J trimming: 7 bases; junction bases outside the gene matches: 5. The V gene's germline CDR1 is MNHEY and CDR2 SMNVEV (reference sequence). CDR3 protein: CASSFRQGRTQYF. CDR3 sequence (DNA): TGTGCCAGCAGTTTCAGACAGGGTAGGACCCAGTACTTC.

The gene calls are TRBV28 and TRBJ2-1, with 11 bases fitting TRBD2. Unmatched junction bases numbered 2, after V lost 7 bases and J lost 0 bases. The CDR3 totals 15 residues. The germline gives CDR1 MDHEN, CDR2 SYDVKM. Written as DNA, the CDR3 is TGTGCCAGCACTACTAGCGGGAGCTCCTACAATGAGCAGTTCTTC. It encodes CASTTSGSSYNEQFF.

This clone was picked up a small number of times. The rearrangement links TRBV7-2 to TRBJ2-5; weak D call: TRBD1 (6 bases). The V gene's germline CDR1 is SGHTA and CDR2 FQGNSA. The V gene lost 4 bases and the J gene lost 4 bases, with 13 bases spanning the gap. The CDR3 is 14 amino acids. The CDR3 region is CASSSGQTGETQYF. The CDR3 coding sequence is TGTGCCAGCAGCTCTGGACAGACGGGAGAGACCCAGTACTTC.